The 25 T cell receptor beta chains presented below share a single source sample, sequenced in a study of shared clonotypes between healthy human individuals. Naive CD8 cells lacked CD45RO, underwent positive selection for CCR7 and left out terminally differentiated effector memory CD45RA+ cells. This table comes from immunoSEQ multiplex PCR, and its TCRdb copy is limited to in-frame clones, with some not included. The data contain around 640,000 clones, roughly 96% of them singletons. Source material: naive CD8+ T cells sorted from blood. All receptors derive from a woman aged 30 to 39 in good health.

The chain uses TRBV28 and TRBJ2-7, with a possible D match to TRBD2 (6 bases). Germline V gene lookup returns CDR1 MDHEN and CDR2 SYDVKM. V was clipped by 7 bases and J by 5 bases, with 21 bases between them. This CDR3 has 15 amino acids. CDR3 sequence (DNA): TGTGCCAGCATCACCGCGGGGCCGGGTATTGACGAGCAGTACTTC. Encoded protein: CASITAGPGIDEQYF. Using reference TRBV28 and TRBJ2-7 for the parts outside the CDR3, the full variable domain is DVKVTQSSRYLVKRTGEKVFLECVQDMDHENMFWYRQDPGLGLRLIYFSYDVKMKEKGDIPEGYSVSREKKERFSLILESASTNQTSMYLCASITAGPGIDEQYFGPGTRLTVT.

This clone was counted only a few times. Within the sample, other DNA sequences also encode this same CDR3. The chain has TRBV10-2 and TRBJ2-7; D uncertain. The V and J ends lost 2 bases and 3 bases respectively, with 2 bases between them. Germline CDR1 WSHSY, CDR2 SAAADI. The CDR3 length is 11 residues. The CDR3, as DNA: TGCGCCAGCAGTGAGAACTACGAGCAGTACTTC. Protein: CASSENYEQYF.

This chain uses TRBV27 with TRBJ2-7; a weak D match, TRBD2 (6 bases). The CDR3 sequence is 16 residues long. Germline V gene sequence: CDR1 MNHEY, CDR2 SMNVEV (reference sequence). Trimming removed 5 bases at V and 4 bases at J, with 21 bases between. CDR3 nucleotides: TGTGCCAGCAGTCTAAATACCGGGACTGGACCATACGAGCAGTACTTC. It encodes CASSLNTGTGPYEQYF.

Only a few counts were recorded for this clone. The chain employs TRBV10-3 and TRBJ1-2; D not certain. The germline V gene has CDR1 ENHRY and CDR2 SYGVKD. The CDR3 is 14 residues long. Trimming took 7 bases from V and 3 from J, leaving 15 bases between them. DNA of the CDR3: TGTGCCATCAAGCTGGGAGAGGGCTACTATGGCTACACCTTC. Amino acid sequence: CAIKLGEGYYGYTF.

The sample holds a few counts of this clone. CDR3 coding DNA: TGTGCCAGCAGCCATCCCGACAGGGAGACTGAAGCTTTCTTT. This sequence encodes CASSHPDRETEAFF. J is TRBJ1-1 and V is TRBV7-9; 7 bases map to TRBD1. The CDR3 consists of 14 residues. J was trimmed by 5 bases and V by 5 bases; bases with no gene match: 8. Germline assignment: CDR1 SEHNR and CDR2 FQNEAQ (reference sequence).

Here the CDR3 reads CASSLYAGADTEAFF. In DNA form, the CDR3 reads TGTGCCAGCAGTTTATATGCGGGGGCAGATACTGAAGCTTTCTTT. The gene calls are TRBV27 and TRBJ1-1; weak D call: TRBD1 (6 bases). This CDR3 is 15 amino acids long. Trimming stripped 1 base from V and 5 bases from J, with 14 bases between. CDR1 is MNHEY and CDR2 is SMNVEV in the germline V gene (reference sequence).

V usage is TRBV27 and J usage is TRBJ2-1; possible D gene TRBD2, 6 bases. The CDR3 extends over 16 amino acids. Germline V lookup: CDR1 MNHEY, CDR2 SMNVEV (reference sequence). Trimming removed 4 bases at V and 1 base at J, with 14 bases between. The CDR3 region is CASSSLPSGSYNEQFF. For the CDR3, the DNA is TGTGCCAGCAGTTCCCTTCCAAGCGGGTCCTACAATGAGCAGTTCTTC.

This rearrangement joins TRBV10-1 to TRBJ2-7; 7 nucleotides line up with TRBD2. Germline trimming cut 2 bases from V and 0 bases from J; bases unmatched to any gene: 4. This CDR3 has 15 amino acids. In germline, CDR1 is WNHNN, CDR2 SYGVQD (reference sequence). CDR3 DNA sequence: TGCGCCAGCAGTGAGACTAGCGAGGCCTCCTACGAGCAGTACTTC. It encodes CASSETSEASYEQYF.

J is TRBJ2-7 and V is TRBV27; 9 nucleotides line up with TRBD1. Trimming removed 5 bases from V and 1 base from J; junction bases left unmatched: 3. The germline V gene encodes CDR1 MNHEY and CDR2 SMNVEV (reference sequence). CDR3 length: 14 residues. CDR3 protein: CASSGTGLSYEQYF. The CDR3 nucleotides read TGTGCCAGCAGTGGGACAGGGCTTTCCTACGAGCAGTACTTC.

The rearrangement links TRBV27 to TRBJ2-4; TRBD1 matches at 7 bases. Per germline, CDR1 MNHEY and CDR2 SMNVEV (reference sequence). Trimming cost V 5 bases and J 0 bases; bases outside gene matches: 13. The CDR3 loop spans 18 amino acids. In DNA form, the CDR3 reads TGTGCCAGCAGTGCAACAGGGGCGGAATTCCTAGCCAAAAACATTCAGTACTTC. This gives the protein CASSATGAEFLAKNIQYF.

CDR3 DNA: TGTGCCTGGAGTGTCATCGACAGCACTGAAGCTTTCTTT. This translates into CAWSVIDSTEAFF. This sequence joins TRBV30 and TRBJ1-1; D is possibly TRBD1 (5 bases). CDR1 and CDR2 (germline): GTSNPN, SVGIG (reference sequence). This CDR3 contains 13 residues. Trimming shortened V by 0 bases and J by 4 bases, and 9 bases separated the two germline ends. The whole variable domain, filled in from reference TRBV30 and TRBJ1-1, reads SQTIHQWPATLVQPVGSPLSLECTVEGTSNPNLYWYRQAAGRGLQLLFYSVGIGQISSEVPQNLSASRPQDRQFILSSKKLLLSDSGFYLCAWSVIDSTEAFFGQGTRLTVV.

The chain employs TRBV11-2 and TRBJ1-2; no reliable D call. The CDR3 is 14 amino acids. The ends were cut back, 5 bases at V and 0 bases at J, with 10 bases in the middle. Germline V gene data show CDR1 as SGHAT and CDR2 as FQNNGV. The CDR3 sequence is CASSTPAPNYGYTF. CDR3 in DNA: TGTGCCAGCAGCACGCCAGCCCCTAACTATGGCTACACCTTC.

V and J are TRBV27 and TRBJ1-2; D is ambiguous. The CDR3 totals 13 residues. In germline, CDR1 is MNHEY, CDR2 SMNVEV (reference sequence). V dropped 0 bases and J dropped 5 bases, with 7 bases sitting between them. This CDR3 reads CASSLSVGYGYTF. In nucleotides, the CDR3 is TGTGCCAGCAGTTTATCCGTAGGGTATGGCTACACCTTC.

V is TRBV5-6 and J is TRBJ2-7; D may correspond to TRBD1 or TRBD2 (6 bases each). CDR3 length equals 15 residues. V lost 2 bases, J lost 2 bases, and 14 bases lay in between. CDR1 and CDR2 from the germline V gene are SGHDT and YYEEEE. The CDR3 protein is CASSLASRGPYEQYF. CDR3 in DNA: TGTGCCAGCAGCTTAGCTTCCCGGGGGCCCTACGAGCAGTACTTC.

The chain combines TRBV5-1 with TRBJ2-6, with 13 bases that match TRBD2. This CDR3 region has 17 residues. Per germline, CDR1 SGHRS and CDR2 YFSETQ. V dropped 3 bases and J dropped 1; count of bases not matched to a gene: 1. This CDR3 reads CASSSGLAGSGANVLTF. CDR3 in DNA: TGCGCCAGCAGCTCGGGACTAGCGGGATCTGGGGCCAACGTCCTGACTTTC.

The V gene is TRBV2, the J gene TRBJ2-7; possibly TRBD2 for D (6 bases). CDR1 is SNHLY, CDR2 FYNNEI, per germline. CDR3 length: 15 amino acids. Trimming took off 1 base at V and 0 bases at J, with 10 bases between the two ends. CDR3 sequence: CASSEGPDYSYEQYF. In DNA form, the CDR3 reads TGTGCCAGCAGTGAAGGCCCGGACTACTCCTACGAGCAGTACTTC.

V and J are TRBV27 and TRBJ1-4; D gene ambiguous. V was pared by 5 bases and J by 0 bases, with 22 bases between. CDR1 is MNHEY, CDR2 SMNVEV, per germline (reference sequence). The CDR3 runs to 19 residues. The CDR3 DNA reads as TGTGCCAGCAGTCTCCGGATACACGGGGTCCCCACAACTAATGAAAAACTGTTTTTT. Residues: CASSLRIHGVPTTNEKLFF.

V and J are TRBV19 and TRBJ1-5; D is ambiguous. Germline V gene data show CDR1 as LNHDA and CDR2 as SQIVND (reference sequence). The germline V and J ends were trimmed by 2 bases and 5 bases, with 7 bases remaining between them. CDR3 size: 13 residues. The CDR3 is CASSIIPYQPQHF. The CDR3 DNA reads TGTGCCAGTAGTATAATTCCGTATCAGCCCCAGCATTTT.

This chain uses TRBV7-2 with TRBJ2-7; D call uncertain. The germline V and J ends were trimmed by 5 bases and 7 bases, with 21 bases remaining between them. The germline V gene has CDR1 SGHTA and CDR2 FQGNSA. The CDR3 has 15 residues. For the CDR3, the DNA is TGTGCCAGCAGCCCCTGGTCGCGAGCGTCCGAGGAGCAGTACTTC. Its protein product is CASSPWSRASEEQYF.

The chain joins TRBV27 to TRBJ2-7, with D unclear. The CDR3 has 14 amino acids. Germline V gene sequence: CDR1 MNHEY, CDR2 SMNVEV (reference sequence). V lost 0 bases, J lost 5 bases, and 11 bases lay in between. The CDR3 nucleotides read TGTGCCAGCAGTTTATCCGACCAAGCCCACGAGCAGTACTTC. Translating gives CASSLSDQAHEQYF.

This sequence joins TRBV7-2 and TRBJ2-1; TRBD2 is a possible D gene (6 bases). The CDR3 contains 14 residues. Germline CDR1 is SGHTA and CDR2 is FQGNSA. V dropped 5 bases and J dropped 4 bases, with 12 bases sitting between them. The CDR3 protein is CASSPEGLYNEQFF. Here the CDR3 DNA reads TGTGCCAGCAGCCCAGAGGGACTGTACAATGAGCAGTTCTTC.

The chain carries TRBV10-3 and TRBJ2-1; no definite D call. CDR3 length: 13 residues. The V end was cut by 4 bases, the J end by 3 bases, with 7 bases between. Germline CDR1 is ENHRY and CDR2 is SYGVKD. The CDR3 is CAISAPLYNEQFF. CDR3 nucleotides: TGTGCCATCAGTGCCCCCCTCTACAATGAGCAGTTCTTC.

The rearrangement uses TRBV5-6 and TRBJ2-5; D remains unclear. The CDR3 totals 12 residues. CDR1 and CDR2 (germline): SGHDT, YYEEEE. Deletions cut 1 base from V and 5 bases from J, with 6 bases between. The CDR3 sequence: CASSLQYETQYF. The CDR3 coding sequence is TGTGCCAGCAGCTTGCAGTATGAGACCCAGTACTTC.

This chain joins TRBV10-3 and TRBJ1-5, with no clear D. V was pared by 9 bases and J by 1 base, with 7 bases between. The CDR3 has 12 amino acids. CDR1 and CDR2 (germline): ENHRY, SYGVKD. CDR3 in amino acids: CAISDSNQPQHF. CDR3 bases: TGTGCCATTTCAGACAGCAATCAGCCCCAGCATTTT.

The chain joins TRBV15 to TRBJ1-1, with D possibly TRBD1 on 6 matching bases. Per the germline V gene, CDR1 is LNHNV and CDR2 is YYDKDF (reference sequence). Trimming took 7 bases from V and 1 from J, leaving 10 bases between them. The CDR3 loop spans 13 amino acids. CDR3 protein: CATKGERNTEAFF. The DNA for the CDR3 is TGTGCCACCAAGGGGGAACGGAACACTGAAGCTTTCTTT.